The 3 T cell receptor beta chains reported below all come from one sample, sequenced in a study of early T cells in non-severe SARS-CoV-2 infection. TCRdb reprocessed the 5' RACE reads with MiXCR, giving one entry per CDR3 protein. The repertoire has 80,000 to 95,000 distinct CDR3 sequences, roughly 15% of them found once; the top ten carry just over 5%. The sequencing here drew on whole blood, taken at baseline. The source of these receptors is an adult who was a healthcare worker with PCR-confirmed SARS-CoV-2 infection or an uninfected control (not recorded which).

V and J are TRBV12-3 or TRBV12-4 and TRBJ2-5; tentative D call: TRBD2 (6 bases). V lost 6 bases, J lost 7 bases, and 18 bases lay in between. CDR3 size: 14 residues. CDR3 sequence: CASSGGRVNWTQYF. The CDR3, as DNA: TGTGCCAGCAGCGGGGGACGGGTAAACTGGACCCAGTACTTC.

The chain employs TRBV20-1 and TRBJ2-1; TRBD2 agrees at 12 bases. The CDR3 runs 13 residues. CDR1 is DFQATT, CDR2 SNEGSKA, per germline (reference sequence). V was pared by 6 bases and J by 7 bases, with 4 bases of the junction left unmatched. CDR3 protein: CSAGLAGGNEQFF. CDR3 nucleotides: TGCAGTGCGGGGCTAGCGGGAGGGAATGAGCAGTTCTTC.

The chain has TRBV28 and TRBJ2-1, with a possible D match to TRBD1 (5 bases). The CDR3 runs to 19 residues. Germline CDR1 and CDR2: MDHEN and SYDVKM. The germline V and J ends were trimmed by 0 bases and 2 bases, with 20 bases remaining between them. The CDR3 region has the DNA TGTGCCAGCAGTTTATGGCTGACGGTGGACAACCCAACCTACAATGAGCAGTTCTTC. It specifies CASSLWLTVDNPTYNEQFF.